The 32 T cell receptor beta chains in this list originate from one sample, sequenced in a study of blood T cell repertoires in COVID-19. The data were produced by immunoSEQ multiplex PCR, yet TCRdb's version contains in-frame clones alone and is incomplete. The table records some 380,000 clones, roughly 80% of them present only once. Sequences were obtained from peripheral blood. The receptors were sampled from a human donor with acute or convalescent COVID-19. The donor label of this sample is uncertain.

Only a few counts were recorded for this clone. The chain couples TRBV19 to TRBJ1-2; D is ambiguous. Germline V lookup: CDR1 LNHDA, CDR2 SQIVND (reference sequence). CDR3 length: 14 amino acids. The V and J ends lost 0 bases and 7 bases respectively, with 12 bases between them. The CDR3 DNA reads as TGTGCCAGTAGTATAGATCTCAGGTTTGTTGGCTACACCTTC. The encoded protein is CASSIDLRFVGYTF.

The table lists this clone with a few counts. The chain links TRBV18 to TRBJ1-5; 8 bases are shared with TRBD1. The V gene end was trimmed by 3 bases and the J gene end by 4 bases; junction bases not matched to a gene: 5. This CDR3 spans 15 amino acids. Germline values: CDR1 KGHSH, CDR2 LQKENI. The CDR3 DNA sequence: TGTGCCAGCTCACCTAGACAGGGGACAAATCAGCCCCAGCATTTT. This sequence encodes CASSPRQGTNQPQHF. The entire variable domain, with the rest obtained from reference TRBV18 and TRBJ1-5, is as follows: NAGVMQNPRHLVRRRGQEARLRCSPMKGHSHVYWYRQLPEEGLKFMVYLQKENIIDESGMPKERFSAEFPKEGPSILRIQQVVRGDSAAYFCASSPRQGTNQPQHFGDGTRLSIL.

The CDR3 nucleotides are TGTGCCAGCAGCTCTCTAGGGGGATTTGGAAACACCATATATTTT. Its protein is CASSSLGGFGNTIYF. The chain is built from TRBV11-2 and TRBJ1-3; D is possibly TRBD1 (6 bases). The CDR3 totals 15 residues. Trimming left V 4 bases short and J 3 bases short, with 13 bases between. Germline CDR1 and CDR2: SGHAT and FQNNGV.

The genes are TRBV11-3 and TRBJ2-7, with a possible D match to TRBD2 (6 bases). The CDR3 is made up of 14 amino acids. Germline V lookup: CDR1 SGHNT, CDR2 YENEEA. Between the trimmed V and J ends, which lost 1 base and 3 bases, there was a span of 10 bases. This CDR3 is CASSLGSEGYEQYF. The CDR3 coding sequence is TGTGCCAGCAGCTTAGGCTCGGAGGGCTACGAGCAGTACTTC.

V usage is TRBV21-1 and J usage is TRBJ2-1; the table's D call TRBD2 went unverified against the DNA. TRBV21-1 is a pseudogene. The CDR3 totals 15 residues. The CDR3 nucleotides are TGTGCCAGCAGCACCCCGGCTAGGACCTACAATGAGCAGTTCTTC. Its protein is CASSTPARTYNEQFF.

The rearrangement joins TRBV15 to TRBJ1-1; a possible D gene is TRBD1 (6 bases). There are 14 residues in the CDR3. Germline-derived CDR1 and CDR2 are LNHNV and YYDKDF (reference sequence). Trimming pared 0 bases from V and 3 bases from J, leaving 8 bases between. In nucleotides, the CDR3 is TGTGCCACCAGCAGAGATTACAGGGACACTGAAGCTTTCTTT. Translated: CATSRDYRDTEAFF.

This clone was seen a single time. This chain uses TRBV6-5 with TRBJ1-2, with 9 bases that match TRBD1. This CDR3 is built from 13 residues. Germline CDR1 is MNHEY and CDR2 is SVGAGI. J lost 8 bases, V lost 6 bases, and 7 bases had no gene match. This chain's CDR3 is CASSFRTGEGYTF. Written as DNA, the CDR3 is TGTGCCAGCAGCTTCAGGACAGGGGAAGGCTACACCTTC.

The chain combines TRBV5-6 with TRBJ2-7; D possibly corresponds to TRBD2 (6 bases). The germline CDR1 and CDR2 sequences are SGHDT and YYEEEE. The CDR3 is made up of 12 amino acids. Trimming shortened V by 4 bases and J by 5 bases, and 10 bases separated the two germline ends. The CDR3 is CASSPGGDEQYF. CDR3 nucleotide sequence: TGTGCCAGCAGCCCCGGAGGGGACGAGCAGTACTTC. The full variable domain, with the rest looked up from reference TRBV5-6 and TRBJ2-7, is DAGVTQSPTHLIKTRGQQVTLRCSPKSGHDTVSWYQQALGQGPQFIFQYYEEEERQRGNFPDRFSGHQFPNYSSELNVNALLLGDSALYLCASSPGGDEQYFGPGTRLTVT.

CDR3 amino acids: CASSRGTEQYF. For the CDR3, the DNA is TGTGCCAGCAGTCGGGGGACCGAGCAGTACTTC. The chain recombines TRBV5-5 with TRBJ2-7; D possibly corresponds to TRBD2 (6 bases). The germline V gene encodes CDR1 SGHKS and CDR2 YYEKEE (reference sequence). V was pared by 5 bases and J by 6 bases, with 9 bases between. This CDR3 has 11 amino acids.

The V and J genes are TRBV2 and TRBJ2-7; 8 bases map to TRBD2. The CDR3 loop spans 16 amino acids. Germline trimming cut 6 bases from V and 7 bases from J; bases unmatched to any gene: 17. Germline loops: CDR1 SNHLY, CDR2 FYNNEI. This CDR3 is CASSLGTSGGPDEQYF. CDR3 coding DNA: TGTGCCAGCAGCCTCGGGACTAGTGGTGGCCCGGATGAGCAGTACTTC.

The rearrangement links TRBV6-5 to TRBJ1-3, with a possible D match to TRBD1 (6 bases). Germline CDR1 is MNHEY and CDR2 is SVGAGI. V lost 7 bases and J lost 3, with 13 bases in between. The CDR3 extends over 14 amino acids. CDR3 protein: CASMPGDSGNTIYF. As DNA, the CDR3 is TGTGCCAGCATGCCAGGGGATAGTGGAAACACCATATATTTT.

CDR3 in DNA: TGTGCCATACGAGGGGGGGCAAGCAATCAGCCCCAGCATTTT. Its protein is CAIRGGASNQPQHF. V and J are TRBV6-5 and TRBJ1-5; possible D gene TRBD1, 6 bases. CDR1 and CDR2 (germline): MNHEY, SVGAGI. The CDR3 runs 14 residues. V lost 10 bases and J lost 1, with 14 bases in between.

V and J are TRBV4-1 and TRBJ1-4; 7 nucleotides agree with TRBD1. Germline CDR1 MGHRA, CDR2 YSYEKL. This CDR3 comprises 14 residues. With 4 bases clipped from V and 4 bases from J, the junction kept 3 bases outside the gene matches. In DNA form, the CDR3 reads TGCGCCAGCAGCCCCCGGGACAGTAATGAAAAACTGTTTTTT. Its protein is CASSPRDSNEKLFF.

The genes are TRBV6-1 and TRBJ1-1; TRBD1 agrees at 11 bases. Trimming at V came to 4 bases and at J to 1 base, leaving 8 bases not matched to a gene. The CDR3 sequence is 17 residues long. Germline values: CDR1 MNHNS, CDR2 SASEGT. The CDR3 sequence: CASSGLVGQGGNTEAFF. For the CDR3, the DNA is TGTGCCAGCAGTGGCCTGGTGGGACAGGGGGGGAACACTGAAGCTTTCTTT.

This clone was seen more than once but under ten times. The chain combines TRBV19 with TRBJ1-5, with 8 bases that match TRBD1. This CDR3 region has 15 residues. The V gene's germline CDR1 is LNHDA and CDR2 SQIVND (reference sequence). Germline trimming cut 8 bases from V and 0 bases from J; bases unmatched to any gene: 6. The chain's CDR3 is CASWDRPFSNQPQHF. The CDR3 DNA reads as TGTGCCAGTTGGGACAGGCCCTTTAGCAATCAGCCCCAGCATTTT.

The chain joins TRBV29-1 to TRBJ1-2; TRBD1 matches 10 bases. Germline CDR1 and CDR2: SQVTM and ANQGSEA. Germline trimming cut 0 bases from V and 7 bases from J; bases unmatched to any gene: 8. The CDR3 contains 15 residues. The CDR3 protein is CSVEDIDRGPGGYTF. Here the CDR3 DNA reads TGCAGCGTTGAAGATATAGACAGGGGGCCAGGTGGCTACACCTTC. Full variable domain (rest looked up from reference TRBV29-1 and TRBJ1-2): SAVISQKPSRDICQRGTSLTIQCQVDSQVTMMFWYRQQPGQSLTLIATANQGSEATYESGFVIDKFPISRPNLTFSTLTVSNMSPEDSSIYLCSVEDIDRGPGGYTFGSGTRLTVV.

The chain links TRBV10-3 to TRBJ2-7; D gene unclear. There are 13 residues in the CDR3. Germline V gene lookup returns CDR1 ENHRY and CDR2 SYGVKD. V lost 0 bases and J 4 bases, leaving 7 bases between the germline ends. The CDR3 loop reads CAISESTLYEQYF. The DNA of the CDR3 is TGTGCCATCAGTGAGTCGACTCTGTACGAGCAGTACTTC.

This clone was seen more than once but under ten times. V usage is TRBV6-5 and J usage is TRBJ1-5, with 7 bases matching TRBD1. Per the germline V gene, CDR1 is MNHEY and CDR2 is SVGAGI. The J segment lost 1 base and the V segment lost 6 bases, leaving 6 bases of the junction unmatched. The CDR3 consists of 15 residues. CDR3 in amino acids: CASSKDRSSNQPQHF. The CDR3, as DNA: TGTGCCAGCAGCAAGGACAGGTCGAGCAATCAGCCCCAGCATTTT.

The gene calls are TRBV2 and TRBJ1-1; 10 bases map to TRBD1. This CDR3 comprises 14 residues. V trimming: 8 bases; J trimming: 5 bases; junction bases outside the gene matches: 8. CDR1 is SNHLY, CDR2 FYNNEI, per germline. The CDR3 coding sequence is TGTGCCAGCGGCCAGGGACAGGGGTGGACTGAAGCTTTCTTT. Translating it yields CASGQGQGWTEAFF.

In regard to this clone: The identical CDR3 is also encoded by other nucleotide sequences in the sample. This chain connects TRBV3-1 (or the pseudogene TRBV3-2) to TRBJ1-1, with 9 positions matching TRBD1. Looked up from germline, CDR1 is LGHDT and CDR2 is YNNKEL (reference sequence). The CDR3 sequence is 15 residues long. V shed 4 bases, J shed 3 bases, and the junction held 6 bases outside the gene matches. The CDR3 spells CASSRTGTGYTEAFF. The CDR3 nucleotides read TGTGCCAGCAGCCGAACCGGGACAGGGTACACTGAAGCTTTCTTT.

The chain links TRBV18 to TRBJ1-1; a possible D gene is TRBD1 (5 bases). CDR1 is KGHSH, CDR2 LQKENI, per germline. Trimming cost V 3 bases and J 1 base, with 12 bases left between them. The CDR3 contains 15 residues. The CDR3 nucleotides read TGTGCCAGCTCACCGCAGGGAGGGTGGAACACTGAAGCTTTCTTT. Amino acids: CASSPQGGWNTEAFF.

V is TRBV30 and J is TRBJ2-6; a weak D match, TRBD2 (5 bases). Germline CDR1 GTSNPN, CDR2 SVGIG (reference sequence). This CDR3 has 13 amino acids. The ends were cut back, 4 bases at V and 3 bases at J, with 7 bases in the middle. This CDR3 reads CAWKRGGANVLTF. The CDR3 DNA sequence: TGTGCCTGGAAACGGGGTGGGGCCAACGTCCTGACTTTC. Variable domain in full (rest from reference TRBV30 and TRBJ2-6): SQTIHQWPATLVQPVGSPLSLECTVEGTSNPNLYWYRQAAGRGLQLLFYSVGIGQISSEVPQNLSASRPQDRQFILSSKKLLLSDSGFYLCAWKRGGANVLTFGAGSRLTVL.

This sequence joins TRBV11-2 and TRBJ1-5, with D maybe TRBD1 (6 bases). CDR1 SGHAT and CDR2 FQNNGV come from the germline V gene. The CDR3 is made up of 13 amino acids. Trimming left V 5 bases short and J 8 bases short, with 13 bases between. The CDR3 coding sequence is TGTGCCAGCAGCAGACAGGTCCTGGAGCCCCAGCATTTT. Amino acids: CASSRQVLEPQHF.

V usage is TRBV18 and J usage is TRBJ1-6; D gene ambiguous. Trimming shortened V by 5 bases and J by 8 bases, and 16 bases separated the two germline ends. The CDR3 contains 15 residues. Germline V gene sequence: CDR1 KGHSH, CDR2 LQKENI. CDR3 protein: CASSSLGGVDSPLHF. CDR3 DNA: TGTGCCAGCTCATCACTTGGCGGGGTTGATTCACCCCTCCACTTT.

In this sample, this clone turned up once. The V gene is TRBV6-5, the J gene TRBJ2-1; D remains ambiguous. The CDR3 has 14 amino acids. The germline gives CDR1 MNHEY, CDR2 SVGAGI. V was clipped by 7 bases and J by 7 bases, with 17 bases between them. The CDR3 protein is CASIMVANGNEQFF. CDR3 sequence (DNA): TGTGCCAGCATTATGGTAGCCAATGGGAATGAGCAGTTCTTC.

In its sample, this clone was seen many times. This chain connects TRBV14 to TRBJ2-7, with 7 bases fitting TRBD1. Germline values: CDR1 SGHDN, CDR2 FVKESK. J was trimmed by 1 base and V by 4 bases; bases with no gene match: 7. This CDR3 region has 15 residues. This CDR3 is CASSRGTALSYEQYF. The CDR3 bases are TGTGCCAGCAGCCGAGGGACAGCTCTTTCCTACGAGCAGTACTTC.

The rearrangement uses TRBV4-1 and TRBJ1-1; 7 bases are a match to TRBD1. Germline CDR1 MGHRA, CDR2 YSYEKL. J gave up 0 bases and V 3 bases, and 1 base lay outside the gene matches. The CDR3 is made up of 14 amino acids. CDR3 bases: TGCGCCAGCAGCCAGGGACAGATGAACACTGAAGCTTTCTTT. This encodes CASSQGQMNTEAFF.

The genes are TRBV20-1 and TRBJ1-1, with D possibly matching TRBD1 (6 bases). The V gene's germline CDR1 is DFQATT and CDR2 SNEGSKA (reference sequence). This CDR3 spans 11 amino acids. Trimming took 5 bases from V and 11 from J, leaving 15 bases between them. CDR3 sequence (DNA): TGCAGTGCTGGGCCAGGGGTTTTGGCTTTCTTT. Encoded protein: CSAGPGVLAFF.

The chain carries TRBV30 and TRBJ2-7, with D perhaps TRBD1 (6 bases). Trimming left V 0 bases short and J 6 bases short, with 12 bases between. The CDR3 consists of 13 residues. The germline CDR1 and CDR2 sequences are GTSNPN and SVGIG (reference sequence). In DNA form, the CDR3 reads TGTGCCTGGAGTGTAACGACAGGCATCGAGCAGTACTTC. Residues: CAWSVTTGIEQYF.

This chain links TRBV6-5 with TRBJ1-2; weak D call: TRBD1 (6 bases). Germline CDR1 reads MNHEY; CDR2 reads SVGAGI. The CDR3 covers 13 residues. The V and J ends lost 7 bases and 0 bases respectively, with 9 bases between them. The CDR3 region has the DNA TGTGCCAGCAAAACAGGGACTAACTATGGCTACACCTTC. This translates into CASKTGTNYGYTF.

The chain uses TRBV14 and TRBJ2-2; TRBD2 agrees at 10 bases. The CDR3 is 18 residues long. CDR1 is SGHDN and CDR2 is FVKESK in the germline V gene. With 2 bases clipped from V and 9 bases from J, the junction kept 15 bases outside the gene matches. CDR3 nucleotide sequence: TGTGCCAGCAGCCAAACGATCGGCCTAGCGGGAGCTGGTAGGGAGCTGTTTTTT. Translation gives CASSQTIGLAGAGRELFF.

CDR3 amino acids: CASSLPGGLVTEAFF. The CDR3 DNA sequence: TGCGCCAGCAGCTTGCCCGGGGGTTTGGTTACTGAAGCTTTCTTT. The chain has TRBV5-1 and TRBJ1-1, with D perhaps TRBD1 (5 bases). The ends were cut back, 1 base at V and 5 bases at J, with 15 bases in the middle. This CDR3 region has 15 residues. Germline CDR1 is SGHRS and CDR2 is YFSETQ.